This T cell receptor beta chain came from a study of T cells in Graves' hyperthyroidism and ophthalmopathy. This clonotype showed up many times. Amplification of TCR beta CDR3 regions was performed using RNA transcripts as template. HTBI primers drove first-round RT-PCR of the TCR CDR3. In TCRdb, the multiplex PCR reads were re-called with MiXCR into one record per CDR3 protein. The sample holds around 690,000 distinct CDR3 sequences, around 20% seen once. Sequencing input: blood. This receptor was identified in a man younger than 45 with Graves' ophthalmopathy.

The CDR3 sequence is CASSPLEGGETQYF. Written as DNA, the CDR3 is TGTGCCAGCTCACCACTGGAAGGGGGAGAGACCCAGTACTTC. The chain links TRBV18 to TRBJ2-5, with a tentative D call TRBD1 (6 bases). The CDR3 runs 14 residues. Trimming removed 1 base at V and 4 bases at J, with 10 bases between. From germline, CDR1 is KGHSH and CDR2 LQKENI.